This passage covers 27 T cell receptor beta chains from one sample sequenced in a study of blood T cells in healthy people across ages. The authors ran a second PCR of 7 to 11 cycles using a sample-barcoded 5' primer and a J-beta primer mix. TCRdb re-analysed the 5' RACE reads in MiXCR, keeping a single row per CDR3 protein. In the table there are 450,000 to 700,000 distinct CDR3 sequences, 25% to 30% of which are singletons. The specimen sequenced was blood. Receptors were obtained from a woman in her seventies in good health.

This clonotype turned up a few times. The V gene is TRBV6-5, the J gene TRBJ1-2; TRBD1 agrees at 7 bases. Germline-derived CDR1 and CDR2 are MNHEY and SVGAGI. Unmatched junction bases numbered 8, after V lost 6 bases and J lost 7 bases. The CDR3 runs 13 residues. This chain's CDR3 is CASSLQGYGGYTF. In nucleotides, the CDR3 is TGTGCCAGCAGCCTACAGGGGTATGGTGGCTACACCTTC.

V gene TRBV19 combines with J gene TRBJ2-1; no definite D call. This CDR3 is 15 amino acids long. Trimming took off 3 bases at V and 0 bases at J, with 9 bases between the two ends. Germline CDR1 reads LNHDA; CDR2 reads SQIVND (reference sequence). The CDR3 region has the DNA TGTGCCAGTAGTATTTTACAGACCTCCTACAATGAGCAGTTCTTC. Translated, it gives CASSILQTSYNEQFF.

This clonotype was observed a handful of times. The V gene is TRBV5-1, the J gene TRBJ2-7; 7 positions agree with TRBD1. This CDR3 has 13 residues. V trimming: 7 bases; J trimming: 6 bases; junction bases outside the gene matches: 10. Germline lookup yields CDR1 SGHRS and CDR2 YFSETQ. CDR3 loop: CASGDRASSEQYF. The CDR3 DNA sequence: TGCGCCAGCGGAGACAGGGCATCTTCCGAGCAGTACTTC. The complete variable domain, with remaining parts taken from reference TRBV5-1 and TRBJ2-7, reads KAGVTQTPRYLIKTRGQQVTLSCSPISGHRSVSWYQQTPGQGLQFLFEYFSETQRNKGNFPGRFSGRQFSNSRSEMNVSTLELGDSALYLCASGDRASSEQYFGPGTRLTVT.

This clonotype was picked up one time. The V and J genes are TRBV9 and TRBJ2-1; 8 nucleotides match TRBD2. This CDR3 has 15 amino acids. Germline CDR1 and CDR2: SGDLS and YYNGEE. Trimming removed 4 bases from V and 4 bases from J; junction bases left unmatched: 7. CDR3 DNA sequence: TGTGCCAGCAGCCCGCGGGGACTAGGGTACAATGAGCAGTTCTTC. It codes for CASSPRGLGYNEQFF.

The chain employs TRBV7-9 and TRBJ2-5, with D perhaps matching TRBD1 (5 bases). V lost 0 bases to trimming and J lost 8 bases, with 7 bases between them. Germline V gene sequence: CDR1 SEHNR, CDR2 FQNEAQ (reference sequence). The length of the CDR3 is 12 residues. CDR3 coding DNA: TGTGCCAGCAGCTTAGCAACAGGAACCCAGTACTTC. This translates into CASSLATGTQYF.

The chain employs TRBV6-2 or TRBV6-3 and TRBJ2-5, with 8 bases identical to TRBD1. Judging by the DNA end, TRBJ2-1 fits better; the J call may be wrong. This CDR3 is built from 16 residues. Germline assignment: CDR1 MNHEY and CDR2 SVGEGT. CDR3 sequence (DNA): TGTGCCAGCAGTTCAAGGACAGGGCTTCAATTATATGTGCAGTTCTTC. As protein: CASSSRTGLQLYVQFF.

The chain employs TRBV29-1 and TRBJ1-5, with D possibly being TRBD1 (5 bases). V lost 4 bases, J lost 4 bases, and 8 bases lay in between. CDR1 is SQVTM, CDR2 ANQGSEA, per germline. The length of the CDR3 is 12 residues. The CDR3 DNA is TGCAGCGTTGCGGGGCTGAATCAGCCCCAGCATTTT. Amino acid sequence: CSVAGLNQPQHF.

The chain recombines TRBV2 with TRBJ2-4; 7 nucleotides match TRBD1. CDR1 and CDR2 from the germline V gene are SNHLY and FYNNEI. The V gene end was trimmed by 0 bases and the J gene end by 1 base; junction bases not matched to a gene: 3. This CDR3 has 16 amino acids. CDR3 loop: CASSEAQGLAKNIQYF. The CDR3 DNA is TGTGCCAGCAGTGAAGCACAGGGGCTGGCCAAAAACATTCAGTACTTC.

The CDR3 coding sequence is TGCGCCAGCAGCTTGGTGGTAGACAGCATCTCCCAAGAGACCCAGTACTTC. Translation gives CASSLVVDSISQETQYF. The chain uses TRBV5-1 and TRBJ2-5, with a weak D call TRBD1 (5 bases). With 0 bases removed from V and 1 base from J, the gap between germline ends came to 16 bases. This CDR3 has 17 residues. The germline V gene has CDR1 SGHRS and CDR2 YFSETQ.

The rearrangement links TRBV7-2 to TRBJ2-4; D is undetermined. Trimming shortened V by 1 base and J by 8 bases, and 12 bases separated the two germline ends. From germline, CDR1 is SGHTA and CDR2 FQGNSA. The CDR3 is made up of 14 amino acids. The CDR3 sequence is CASSLDHGTDIQYF. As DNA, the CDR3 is TGTGCCAGCAGCTTAGACCATGGAACAGACATTCAGTACTTC.

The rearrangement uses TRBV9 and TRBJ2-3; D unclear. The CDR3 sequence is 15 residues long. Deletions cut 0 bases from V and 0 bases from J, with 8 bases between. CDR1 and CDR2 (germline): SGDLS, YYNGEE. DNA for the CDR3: TGTGCCAGCAGCGTAGAGGGCCACAGCACAGATACGCAGTATTTT. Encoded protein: CASSVEGHSTDTQYF.

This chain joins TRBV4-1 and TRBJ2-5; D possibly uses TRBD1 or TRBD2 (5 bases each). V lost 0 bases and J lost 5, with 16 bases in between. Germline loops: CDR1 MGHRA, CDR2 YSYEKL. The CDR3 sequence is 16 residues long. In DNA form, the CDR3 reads TGCGCCAGCAGCCAAGAAGCAGGGACGGTGGGGGAGACCCAGTACTTC. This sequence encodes CASSQEAGTVGETQYF.

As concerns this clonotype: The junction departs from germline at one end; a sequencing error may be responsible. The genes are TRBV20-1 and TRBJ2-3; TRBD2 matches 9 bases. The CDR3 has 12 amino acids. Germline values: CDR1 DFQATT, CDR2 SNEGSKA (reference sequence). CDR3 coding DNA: TGCAGTGCTAGAGGGGAGGTAGCGGGGGATAATTTT. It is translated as CSARGEVAGDNF.

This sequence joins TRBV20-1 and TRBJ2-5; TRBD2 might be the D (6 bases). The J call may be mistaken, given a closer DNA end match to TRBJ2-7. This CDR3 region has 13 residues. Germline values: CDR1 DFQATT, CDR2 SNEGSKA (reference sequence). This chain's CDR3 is CSASLSTSGEQYF. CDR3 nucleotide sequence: TGCAGTGCTAGTCTGTCGACTAGTGGCGAGCAGTACTTC.

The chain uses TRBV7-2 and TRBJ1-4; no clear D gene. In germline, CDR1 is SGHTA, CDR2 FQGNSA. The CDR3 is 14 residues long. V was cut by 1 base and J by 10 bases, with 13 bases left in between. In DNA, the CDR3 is TGTGCCAGCAGCTTAGGGGAGGTGGTCGGAAAACTGTTTTTT. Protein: CASSLGEVVGKLFF. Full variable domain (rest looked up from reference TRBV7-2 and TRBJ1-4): GAGVSQSPSNKVTEKGKDVELRCDPISGHTALYWYRQSLGQGLEFLIYFQGNSAPDKSGLPSDRFSAERTGGSVSTLTIQRTQQEDSAVYLCASSLGEVVGKLFFGSGTQLSVL.

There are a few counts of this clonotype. The DNA for the CDR3 is TGTGCCAGCAGCTCCCCTTCTTATACAGGTCATGAGCAGTTCTTC. Amino acid sequence: CASSSPSYTGHEQFF. The chain employs TRBV7-6 and TRBJ2-1; TRBD1 might be the D (5 bases). Germline values: CDR1 SGHVS, CDR2 FNYEAQ. The CDR3 sequence is 15 residues long. Trimming removed 4 bases from V and 8 bases from J, with 18 bases in between.

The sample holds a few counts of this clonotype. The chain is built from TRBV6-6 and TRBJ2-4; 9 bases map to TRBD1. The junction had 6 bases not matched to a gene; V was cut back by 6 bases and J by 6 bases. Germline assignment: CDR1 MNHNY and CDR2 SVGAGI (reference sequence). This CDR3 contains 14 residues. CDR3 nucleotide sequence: TGTGCCAGCAGCTACGGACAGGGGAGAAACATTCAGTACTTC. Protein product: CASSYGQGRNIQYF.

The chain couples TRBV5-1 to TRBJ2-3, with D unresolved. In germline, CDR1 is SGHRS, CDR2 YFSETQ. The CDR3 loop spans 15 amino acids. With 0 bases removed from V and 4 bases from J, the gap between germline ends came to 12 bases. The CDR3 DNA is TGCGCCAGCAGCTTGGCCGGCGGAAGGTCAGATACGCAGTATTTT. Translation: CASSLAGGRSDTQYF.

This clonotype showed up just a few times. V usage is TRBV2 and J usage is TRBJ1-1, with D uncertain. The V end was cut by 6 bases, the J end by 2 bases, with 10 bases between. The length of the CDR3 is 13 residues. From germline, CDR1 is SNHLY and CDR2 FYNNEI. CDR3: CASSPKVNTEAFF. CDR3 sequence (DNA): TGTGCCAGCAGCCCGAAAGTTAACACTGAAGCTTTCTTT.

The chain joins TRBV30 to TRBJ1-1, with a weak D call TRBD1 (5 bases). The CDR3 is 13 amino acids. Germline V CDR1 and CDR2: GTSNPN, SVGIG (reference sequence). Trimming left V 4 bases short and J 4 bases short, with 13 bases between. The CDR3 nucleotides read TGTGCCTGGAATCCCGGGACGGGCACTGAAGCTTTCTTT. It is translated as CAWNPGTGTEAFF.

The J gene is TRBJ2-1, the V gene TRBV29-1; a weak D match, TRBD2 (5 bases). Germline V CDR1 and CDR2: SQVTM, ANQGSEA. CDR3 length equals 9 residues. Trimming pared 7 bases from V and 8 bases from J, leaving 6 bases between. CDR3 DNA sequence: TGCAGCGCCGGGGATGAGCAGTTCTTC. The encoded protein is CSAGDEQFF.

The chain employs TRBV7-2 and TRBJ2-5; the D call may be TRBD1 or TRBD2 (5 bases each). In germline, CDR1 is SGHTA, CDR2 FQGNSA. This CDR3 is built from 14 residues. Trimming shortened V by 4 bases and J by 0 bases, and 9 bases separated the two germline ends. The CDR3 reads CASSSGPHQETQYF. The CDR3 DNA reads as TGTGCCAGCAGCTCGGGACCCCACCAAGAGACCCAGTACTTC.

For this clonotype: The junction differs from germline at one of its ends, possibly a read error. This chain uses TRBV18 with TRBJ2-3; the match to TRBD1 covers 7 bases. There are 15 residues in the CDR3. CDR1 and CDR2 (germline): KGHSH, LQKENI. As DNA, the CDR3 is TGTGCCAGCTCACCGGGACAGAGCGGCACAGATGCGCAGTATTTT. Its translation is CASSPGQSGTDAQYF.

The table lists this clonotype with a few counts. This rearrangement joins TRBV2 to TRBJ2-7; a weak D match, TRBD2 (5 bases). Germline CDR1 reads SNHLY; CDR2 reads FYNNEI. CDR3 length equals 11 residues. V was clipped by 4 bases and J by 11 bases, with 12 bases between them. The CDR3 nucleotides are TGTGCCAGCAGTGTCGGGAACACGAAGTACTTC. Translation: CASSVGNTKYF.

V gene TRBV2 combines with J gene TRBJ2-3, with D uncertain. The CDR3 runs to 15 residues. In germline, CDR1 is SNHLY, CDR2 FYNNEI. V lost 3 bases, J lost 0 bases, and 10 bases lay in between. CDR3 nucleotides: TGTGCCAGCAGTGATCTGAACCTTAGCACAGATACGCAGTATTTT. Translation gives CASSDLNLSTDTQYF.

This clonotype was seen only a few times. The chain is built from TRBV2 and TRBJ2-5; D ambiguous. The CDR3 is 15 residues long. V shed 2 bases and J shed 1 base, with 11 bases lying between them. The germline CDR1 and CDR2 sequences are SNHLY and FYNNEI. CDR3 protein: CASSESGEPQETQYF. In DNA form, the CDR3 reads TGTGCCAGCAGTGAATCGGGTGAGCCCCAAGAGACCCAGTACTTC.

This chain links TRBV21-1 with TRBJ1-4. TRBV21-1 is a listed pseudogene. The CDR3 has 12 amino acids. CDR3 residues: CASRDVNEKLFF. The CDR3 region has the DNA TGTGCCAGCAGGGATGTTAATGAAAAACTGTTTTTT.